These T cell receptor beta chains were read from a single sample in a study of Graves' ophthalmopathy and Graves' hyperthyroidism. TCRdb processed the multiplex PCR reads anew with MiXCR; each CDR3 protein has one entry. The sample has about 420,000 distinct CDR3 sequences; around 21% are singletons. The specimen was peripheral blood. The receptors were sampled from a young woman with stable Graves' hyperthyroidism. Both conserved end residues are part of each CDR3. A D gene is named only where the DNA matches it firmly. For some rows the clone size is stated as once, few or many, or as a class when expanded; others skip it.

J gene	clone size	D gene	V gene	CDR3 protein	CDR3 DNA
TRBJ2-6	many	.	TRBV25-1	CASSELDSHSGANVLTF	TGTGCCAGCAGTGAATTAGACAGCCACTCTGGGGCCAACGTCCTGACTTTC
TRBJ1-1	many	.	TRBV28	CASSPGGRNTEAFF	TGTGCCAGCAGTCCCGGGGGGCGGAACACTGAAGCTTTCTTT
TRBJ2-2	many	.	TRBV7-2	CASSLAGVGTGELFF	TGTGCCAGCAGCTTAGCGGGAGTAGGGACCGGGGAGCTGTTTTTT
TRBJ2-7	many	.	TRBV20-1	CSARVMGKYEQYF	TGCAGTGCTAGAGTGATGGGGAAATACGAGCAGTACTTC
TRBJ1-1	many	TRBD1	TRBV6-2/TRBV6-3	CASLLRGRHTEAFF	TGTGCCAGCTTACTTAGGGGGCGGCACACTGAAGCTTTCTTT
TRBJ2-7	many	.	TRBV9	CASSVGTGFYEQYF	TGTGCCAGCAGCGTAGGAACAGGGTTCTACGAGCAGTACTTC
TRBJ2-5	.	TRBD2	TRBV3-1	CASSQDPSGLYQETQYF	TGTGCCAGCAGCCAAGATCCTAGCGGTTTGTACCAAGAGACCCAGTACTTC
TRBJ2-2	.	TRBD2	TRBV6-1	CASSRRLAGGPDTGELFF	TGTGCCAGCAGTCGAAGACTAGCGGGGGGGCCGGACACCGGGGAGCTGTTTTTT
TRBJ1-1	few	TRBD1	TRBV18	CASSPPSERAGGAGTEAFF	TGTGCCAGCTCACCACCGAGTGAGCGGGCAGGGGGCGCGGGTACTGAAGCTTTCTTT
TRBJ2-5	many	.	TRBV12-3/TRBV12-4	CASSTGTVVGETQYF	TGTGCCAGCAGCACCGGGACGGTGGTAGGAGAGACCCAGTACTTC
TRBJ1-5	.	.	TRBV6-1	CASSEALGVHQPQHF	TGTGCCAGCAGTGAAGCGCTGGGAGTCCATCAGCCCCAGCATTTT
TRBJ1-2	many	TRBD1	TRBV13	CASSRDRAHHGYTF	TGTGCCAGCAGCAGAGACAGGGCTCACCATGGCTACACCTTC
TRBJ2-7	.	.	TRBV19	CASSRTDSSYEQYF	TGTGCCAGTAGTAGGACAGACAGCTCCTACGAGCAGTACTTC
TRBJ1-2	.	.	TRBV20-1	CSAREGVGAGYGYTF	TGCAGTGCTAGAGAGGGGGTGGGGGCTGGCTATGGCTACACCTTC
TRBJ1-5	many	.	TRBV28	CASSLSPPLEPRQHF	TGTGCCAGCAGTTTAAGCCCCCCCCTTGAACCGAGGCAGCATTTT
TRBJ1-1	many	TRBD1	TRBV6-2/TRBV6-3	CASSRTGESSEAFF	TGTGCCAGCTCTCGGACAGGGGAATCTAGTGAAGCTTTCTTT
TRBJ2-5	few	.	TRBV20-1	CSAPTDGSAQETQYF	TGCAGTGCCCCGACGGACGGGAGTGCACAAGAGACCCAGTACTTC
TRBJ2-7	.	.	TRBV28	CASSPPAGIIEQYF	TGTGCCAGCAGCCCCCCAGCTGGGATTATCGAGCAGTACTTC
TRBJ1-2	.	.	TRBV7-2	CASSLDGRTDGYTF	TGTGCCAGCAGCTTAGACGGACGTACGGATGGCTACACCTTC
TRBJ1-1	many	.	TRBV29-1	CSVSSGGRGTEAFF	TGCAGCGTTTCTAGCGGGGGCCGAGGCACTGAAGCTTTCTTT
TRBJ2-5	many	TRBD2	TRBV20-1	CSAAGAGEGGKTQYF	TGCAGTGCTGCCGGCGCGGGAGAGGGTGGGAAGACCCAGTACTTC
TRBJ2-7	many	.	TRBV5-6	CASSFGGTDPYEQYF	TGTGCCAGCAGCTTTGGGGGGACGGATCCCTACGAGCAGTACTTC
TRBJ2-7	many	TRBD1	TRBV18	CASSPGTGTPEQYF	TGTGCCAGCTCACCCGGGACAGGCACCCCTGAGCAGTACTTC
TRBJ2-7	many	TRBD2	TRBV20-1	CSATPGLAGTDEQYF	TGCAGTGCTACCCCCGGACTAGCGGGAACCGACGAGCAGTACTTC
TRBJ2-7	.	.	TRBV20-1	CSASRTGTERGKEQYF	TGCAGTGCGTCGCGAACCGGGACCGAGCGTGGTAAGGAGCAGTACTTC
TRBJ2-7	few	.	TRBV28	CASRGPLVYEQYF	TGTGCCAGCAGGGGACCGCTCGTCTACGAGCAGTACTTC
TRBJ1-1	.	.	TRBV28	CASWDGNTEAFF	TGTGCCAGCTGGGACGGTAACACTGAAGCTTTCTTT
TRBJ1-1	.	.	TRBV6-1	CGSSQGTLNTEAFF	TGTGGCAGCAGTCAAGGGACACTGAACACTGAAGCTTTCTTT
TRBJ2-5	many	.	TRBV7-2	CASSPLETQYF	TGTGCCAGCAGTCCACTAGAGACCCAGTACTTC
TRBJ1-1	many	.	TRBV12-3/TRBV12-4	CASSLSTADTEAFF	TGTGCCAGCAGTTTATCTACGGCTGACACTGAAGCTTTCTTT
TRBJ2-5	many	.	TRBV2	CASSWDIRETQYF	TGTGCCAGCAGTTGGGACATACGAGAGACCCAGTACTTC
TRBJ2-7	many	TRBD1	TRBV6-5	CASSYAGGGLQVNEQYF	TGTGCCAGCAGTTACGCAGGGGGCGGGCTTCAAGTGAACGAGCAGTACTTC
TRBJ2-2	many	.	TRBV7-8	CASSPGSLSVLRLFF	TGTGCCAGCAGCCCCGGTTCACTATCGGTCCTAAGGCTGTTTTTT
TRBJ2-5	many	.	TRBV10-3	CAISESGGEETQYF	TGTGCCATCAGTGAGTCGGGGGGAGAGGAGACCCAGTACTTC
TRBJ2-7	many	TRBD2	TRBV29-1	CSVDGGTSGTEQYF	TGCAGCGTTGACGGGGGGACTAGCGGGACCGAGCAGTACTTC
TRBJ2-7	few	TRBD1	TRBV13	CASSHGTGTSSYEQYF	TGTGCCAGCAGCCACGGGACAGGGACCTCCTCCTACGAGCAGTACTTC
TRBJ2-7	many	TRBD2	TRBV11-1	CASSPSSGRAYEQYF	TGTGCCAGTTCACCTTCTAGCGGGAGGGCCTACGAGCAGTACTTC
TRBJ2-7	many	.	TRBV6-1	CASSARLGSEQYF	TGTGCCAGCAGTGCCAGACTAGGGAGCGAGCAGTACTTC
TRBJ2-5	many	TRBD2	TRBV20-1	CSARRVAGGPETQYF	TGCAGTGCTAGACGAGTAGCGGGAGGGCCGGAGACCCAGTACTTC
TRBJ1-2	few	.	TRBV15	CATSSSRTVFYTF	TGTGCCACCAGCAGTTCCCGGACTGTTTTCTACACCTTC